This T cell receptor (beta chain) was sequenced for a study of control samples from healthy donors and cancer patients. Trimming cost V 3 bases and J 8 bases, with 19 bases left between them. CDR3 size: 15 residues. Looked up from germline, CDR1 is MNHEY and CDR2 is SVGAGI. Some clones are missing from TCRdb's copy, which holds only in-frame ones; the method was immunoSEQ multiplex PCR. The data contain roughly 100,000 clones, about 91% of them singletons. Material for sequencing was blood. V usage is TRBV6-5 and J usage is TRBJ1-2, with D possibly matching TRBD1 (5 bases). This TCR was sampled from a woman aged 18-29 years in good health. This CDR3 reads CASSYASRGTGGYTF. CDR3 in DNA: TGTGCCAGCAGTTATGCTTCGAGAGGGACTGGGGGCTACACCTTC.